This T cell receptor beta chain was found in a study of T cell responses to AZD1222 COVID-19 vaccine. Findings of the study overall: Among the donors, most were white British and more were female, and clonal diversity was possibly underestimated.

Worth noting for this clone: Its antigen is unidentified.

The CDR3 totals 14 residues. The V gene end was trimmed by 8 bases and the J gene end by 7 bases; junction bases not matched to a gene: 7. Per germline, CDR1 SNHLY and CDR2 FYNNEI. Only in-frame clones appear in the TCRdb table, and some are missing; sequencing was by immunoSEQ multiplex PCR. The sample lists 150,000 to 180,000 clones; roughly nine tenths were seen once. Sequenced material: peripheral blood, taken on day 0 of AZD1222 vaccination. The origin of this receptor is an adult in good health. The rearrangement links TRBV2 to TRBJ1-4; 10 bases map to TRBD1. In DNA form, the CDR3 reads TGTGCCAGCGTACGGGACAGGGGTTCTGAAAAACTGTTTTTT. It codes for CASVRDRGSEKLFF. The full variable domain, its missing parts supplied by reference TRBV2 and TRBJ1-4, is EPEVTQTPSHQVTQMGQEVILRCVPISNHLYFYWYRQILGQKVEFLVSFYNNEISEKSEIFDDQFSVERPDGSNFTLKIRSTKLEDSAMYFCASVRDRGSEKLFFGSGTQLSVL.